This T cell receptor beta chain is drawn from a study of T cell repertoires in cytomegalovirus infection. Study-level background: Recently described HLA-C-restricted plus well-studied HLA-B-restricted CMV epitopes were used. Study-level results: Cumulative public TCR beta family frequency identified CMV carriers with the relevant HLA.

One entry per CDR3 protein results from TCRdb running MiXCR on the reads. The data contain roughly 500,000 distinct CDR3 sequences, more than 30% of them singletons. This clonotype was observed at least ten times. Antigen unknown. V was pared by 4 bases and J by 0 bases, with 13 bases between. CDR3 length: 16 amino acids. Germline assignment: CDR1 LGHNA and CDR2 YSLEER. Sequencing used cultured PBMCs, obtained from culture after CMV antigen stimulation. This receptor was obtained from a human donor in good health (CMV status not recorded). Some clones in this sample may be carry-over from other donors' samples. V is TRBV4-3 and J is TRBJ1-3, with D possibly TRBD1 on 5 matching bases. The CDR3 DNA is TGCGCCAGCAGCCGACTAACAGGCTTCTCTGGAAACACCATATATTTT. It translates to CASSRLTGFSGNTIYF.